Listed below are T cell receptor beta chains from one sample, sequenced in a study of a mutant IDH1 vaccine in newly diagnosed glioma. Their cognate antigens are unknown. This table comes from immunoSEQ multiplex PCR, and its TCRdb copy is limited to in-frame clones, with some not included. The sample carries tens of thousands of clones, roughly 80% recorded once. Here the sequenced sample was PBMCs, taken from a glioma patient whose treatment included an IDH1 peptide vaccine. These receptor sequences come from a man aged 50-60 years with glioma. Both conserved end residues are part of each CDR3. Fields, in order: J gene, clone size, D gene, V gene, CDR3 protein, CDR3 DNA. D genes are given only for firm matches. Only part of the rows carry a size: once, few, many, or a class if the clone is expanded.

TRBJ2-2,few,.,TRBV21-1,CASPVGVGGPETGELFF,TGTGCCAGTCCGGTGGGGGTGGGGGGGCCAGAAACCGGGGAGCTGTTTTTT
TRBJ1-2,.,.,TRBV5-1,CASSLEQGMIDGYTF,TGCGCCAGCAGCTTGGAACAGGGTATGATCGATGGCTACACCTTC
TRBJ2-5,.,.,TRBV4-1,CASSHFSEETQYF,TGCGCCAGCAGCCATTTTTCGGAGGAGACCCAGTACTTC
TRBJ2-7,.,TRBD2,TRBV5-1,CASSLGTTYEQYF,TGCGCCAGCAGCTTAGGGACTACCTACGAGCAGTACTTC
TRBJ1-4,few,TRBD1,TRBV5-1,CASSSHQGAEEKLFF,TGCGCCAGCAGCTCTCATCAGGGGGCAGAAGAAAAACTGTTTTTT
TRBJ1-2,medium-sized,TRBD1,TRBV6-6,CASSYILQGMDGYTF,TGTGCCAGCAGTTACATACTACAGGGGATGGATGGCTACACCTTC
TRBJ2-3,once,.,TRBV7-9,CASSPLSDTQYF,TGTGCCAGCAGCCCCCTGTCAGATACGCAGTATTTT
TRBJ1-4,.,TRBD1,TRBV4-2,CASSTSGGAEKLFF,TGTGCCAGCAGCACTTCAGGGGGCGCGGAAAAACTGTTTTTT
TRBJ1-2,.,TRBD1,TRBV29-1,CSAQQGAYGYTF,TGCAGCGCCCAACAGGGGGCCTATGGCTACACCTTC
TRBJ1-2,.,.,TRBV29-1,CSVEKGRIYGYTF,TGCAGCGTTGAAAAGGGGAGGATCTATGGCTACACCTTC
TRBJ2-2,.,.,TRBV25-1,CASSATGFAGELFF,TGTGCCAGCAGTGCCACAGGGTTTGCCGGGGAGCTGTTTTTT
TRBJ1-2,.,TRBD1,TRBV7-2,CASSPAIGTGGYTF,TGTGCCAGCAGCCCAGCCATCGGGACAGGCGGCTACACCTTC
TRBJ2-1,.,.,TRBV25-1,CAALDQQFF,TGTGCCGCCCTAGATCAGCAGTTCTTC
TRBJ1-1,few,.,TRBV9,CASSVEPQALEAFF,TGTGCCAGCAGCGTAGAGCCACAAGCCCTTGAAGCTTTCTTT
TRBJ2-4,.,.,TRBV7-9,CASSQASSEGIQYF,TGTGCCAGCAGCCAGGCCTCCTCCGAGGGCATTCAGTACTTC